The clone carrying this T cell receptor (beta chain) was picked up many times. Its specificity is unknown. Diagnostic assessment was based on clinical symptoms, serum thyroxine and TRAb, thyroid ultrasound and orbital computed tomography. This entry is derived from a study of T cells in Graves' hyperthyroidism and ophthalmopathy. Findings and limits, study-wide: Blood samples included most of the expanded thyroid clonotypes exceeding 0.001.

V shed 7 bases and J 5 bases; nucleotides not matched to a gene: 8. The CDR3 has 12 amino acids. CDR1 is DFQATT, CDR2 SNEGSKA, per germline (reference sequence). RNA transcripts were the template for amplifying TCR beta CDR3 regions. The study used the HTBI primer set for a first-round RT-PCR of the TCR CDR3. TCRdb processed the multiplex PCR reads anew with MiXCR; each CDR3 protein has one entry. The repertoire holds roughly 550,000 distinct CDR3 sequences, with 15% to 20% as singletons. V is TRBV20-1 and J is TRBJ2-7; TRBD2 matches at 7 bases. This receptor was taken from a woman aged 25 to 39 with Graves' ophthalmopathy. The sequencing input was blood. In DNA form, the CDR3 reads TGCAGTGTTAAGACTAGCTGGAACGAGCAGTACTTC. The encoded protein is CSVKTSWNEQYF.